This TCR beta chain is drawn from a study of blood T cell repertoires in COVID-19 (dated by TCRdb to 2019 to 2021). For context, the study as a whole: Samples from collaborators originated in the United States, Italy and Spain and spanned both the acute and convalescent phases of COVID-19. The prospective study material was composed of cDNA or gDNA derived from T cells, B-cell-depleted T cells, or PBMCs. Deeply sampled blood TCRbeta repertoires from subjects exposed to, actively infected with, or recovered from COVID-19 were included in the dataset. The repertoires were released in a freely available public database intended as a resource for research on the immune response to SARS-CoV-2. The samples were drawn from two sources: the first 160 participants of the ongoing ImmuneRACE study, and 1,000 to 1,500 subjects contributed by 6 global collaborators. Nearly every sample came with metadata listing a de-identified subject ID, COVID-19 status, age in years and sex. Where HLA class I and class II types were available, the types were taken from metadata supplied by the sample provider, not from assay-based typing.

The paper's findings and limits, for the study overall: The quantity of clinical and demographic metadata differed by source and by participant and was supplied without curation.

The CDR3 starts with the cysteine, ends with the phenylalanine, and has 17 residues. The CDR3 DNA has 51 bases and is translated from base 1. Via the germline V gene, CDR1 is MGHRA and CDR2 YSYEKL. From V the trimming removes 4 bases and from J it removes 2 bases, while the gene matches leave 7 bases of the junction unaccounted for. For this clone: The antigen it recognizes is unknown. No clone much larger than this one lies a single base away; base qualities are absent.

The collaborating institutions used their own protocols to collect whole blood in K2EDTA tubes. For TCRbeta analysis, collaborators shipped samples as frozen whole blood, isolated PBMCs, or DNA extracted from either of those sample types. TCRbeta CDR3 regions were amplified from genomic DNA using the immunoSEQ Assay, a bias-controlled multiplex PCR. In the original analysis: Nucleated cell counts per sample were estimated from amplification of reference gene primers within the assay. To quantify the absolute abundance of each unique TCRbeta CDR3 rearrangement, sequence reads were collapsed and filtered. Productive Simpson clonality was computed per sample as the square root of Simpson's diversity index over productive rearrangements. In its TCRdb copy, this immuneACCESS table keeps in-frame sequences only and misses some clones. Where compared with another copy, unresolved V genes explain less than half of these, and the others have no known cause. Clone size and V and J calls were adopted from that table, with D and trimming inferred from the DNA. Across this sample there are around 160,000 clones, with around 84% seen only once. Clones ranked in the top ten supply about 38% of the sample.

This chain is built from TRBV4-1 and TRBJ2-3, with 12 middle bases fitting TRBD2. Sequences were obtained from peripheral blood. The clonotype originates from a human donor in a cohort sampled during active COVID-19. The CDR3 reads CASSRSRLAGATDTQYF. In nucleotide form, the sequence is TGCGCCAGCAGCCGGAGCCGACTAGCGGGGGCCACAGATACGCAGTATTTT.